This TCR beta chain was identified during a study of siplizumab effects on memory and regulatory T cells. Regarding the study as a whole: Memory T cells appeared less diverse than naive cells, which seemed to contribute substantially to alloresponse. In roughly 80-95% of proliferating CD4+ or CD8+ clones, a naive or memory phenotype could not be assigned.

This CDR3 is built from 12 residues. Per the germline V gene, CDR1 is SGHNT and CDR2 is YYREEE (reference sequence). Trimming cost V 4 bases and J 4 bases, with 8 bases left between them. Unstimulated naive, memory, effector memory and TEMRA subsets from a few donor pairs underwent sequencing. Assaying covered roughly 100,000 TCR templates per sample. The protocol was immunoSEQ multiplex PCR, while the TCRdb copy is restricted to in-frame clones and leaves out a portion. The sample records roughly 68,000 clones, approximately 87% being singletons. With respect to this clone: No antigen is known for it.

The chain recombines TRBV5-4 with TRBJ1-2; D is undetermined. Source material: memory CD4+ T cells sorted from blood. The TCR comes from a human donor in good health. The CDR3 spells CASSGVLYGYTF. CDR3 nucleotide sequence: TGTGCCAGCAGCGGCGTGCTCTATGGCTACACCTTC.